Detailed here is one T cell receptor beta chain. Its antigen is not yet known. Base quality data are lacking; no much larger clone is found one base away. This entry is derived from a study of cytomegalovirus exposure and HLA in healthy donors (dated by TCRdb to about 2017). About the investigation overall: In an earlier analysis of 550 to 750 of the donors, about 270 Gb of sequence data and 120 million or so unique TCR beta sequences from roughly 180 million T cells were reported. Roughly 310 gigabases of sequencing data and around 87 million unique TCR sequences were included in an early release covering several hundred HLA-typed donors. Of the roughly 400 genotyped donors, approximately 80% fell in the genetic ancestry cluster associated with self-reported Caucasian donors. In a later genetic analysis, genome-wide SNP genotypes for about three fifths of the roughly 670 donors were used, and that subset was treated as a discovery cohort. Because of strong linkage in the cohort, five DR-DQ haplotypes were treated as single units for association and clustering. Besides the first cohort of about 730 subjects, a separate validation cohort made up of 90 to 150 different subjects was used. High-throughput TCR immunosequencing, statistical association of individual TCRs with disease status, and machine learning were combined to predict cytomegalovirus infection status. The later analysis used no new phenotypic data to find candidate immune exposures, relying instead on TCR beta sequences and their occurrence across donors. An earlier analysis of some 600 of the donors applied high-throughput TCR beta sequencing to assess whether each TCR beta V gene segment acted as functional or pseudogenic. Class I and class II HLA loci were covered by the typing at four-digit resolution. The T cell repertoires of roughly 660 subjects were profiled by immunosequencing and related to cytomegalovirus serostatus. A later analysis re-examined previously published TCR beta repertoires from about 700 donors and added high-resolution HLA genotyping to investigate patterns of TCR occurrence. Typing coverage differed by locus: A, B, C, DRB1 and DQB1 were typed in about 629-640 donors, DQA1 in about 550, DPA1 in roughly 590, and DPB1 in just under 480. The study aimed to test whether signatures of past pathogen exposure could be identified by cataloging public T cell receptors. Donor age, sex, ethnicity and CMV serostatus were compiled alongside the repertoire data. All discovery cohort repertoires had been generated on a single sequencing platform. Among 398 genotyped donors of the cohort, an average of about 240,000 unique TCR beta nucleotide sequences were sequenced per donor, roughly a sixth of them non-productive. General conclusions and limits of the study: In a later analysis, HLA-associated TCR beta chains were found to be more clonally expanded and to have lower generation probabilities than equally common non-associated chains. Only TCR beta chains were sequenced in this cohort, and the absence of alpha or paired-chain data limited detectable features. Correlated functional status among segregating V segments might be attributable to linkage disequilibrium, but an unknown experimental factor could not be ruled out. In a later analysis, most CMV-associated TCR beta chains were found to appear HLA-restricted, with HLA associations seemingly driven largely by CMV exposure. A later genetic analysis associated a missense DCLRE1C variant with V-gene and J-gene trimming of TCR beta chains, and an independent cohort replicated the association. Most TCR sequences were seen in very few donors, while some public TCRs were found in many individuals. In a later analysis, TCR association rates were found to vary across HLA loci, with the most associated TCRs seen for DRB1 alleles and the fewest for HLA-C alleles. Presence/absence analyses assumed roughly uniform sequencing depth across donors, an assumption that may not hold. In an earlier analysis of more than 450 of the donors, most TCR beta V segments were observed in productive rearrangements about 90% or about 30% of the time, broadly matching IMGT annotations. Specific HLA alleles were associated with around 18,000 TCR beta sequences at a false discovery rate of 0.05 in a later analysis. The only immune exposure information available for the cohort was CMV serostatus. In both the original and validation cohorts, the classifier was reported to diagnose cytomegalovirus status with high specificity and sensitivity. A further reported finding was that TCR beta sequences accurately predicted the HLA-A and HLA-B alleles for most subjects in the first cohort. In vitro tests confirmed that a few of the cytomegalovirus-associated TCR beta chains recognize cytomegalovirus antigens. Strong co-occurrence of HLA alleles, especially DR and DQ, made assigning TCR associations to individual alleles difficult. Because HLA typing was missing for some donors at each locus, association tests included only the typed subset. A cluster of highly shared sequence variants was judged likely to be a technical artifact of the sequencing pipeline. A later genetic analysis reported fewer N-insertions in productive TCRs among donors in an Asian-associated ancestry cluster than the roughly 670-donor mean. In the study, some 160 TCR beta chains were listed as associated with cytomegalovirus. Approximately 18 rarely observed V segments, including chromosome 9 orphons, were excluded from the earlier analysis of approximately 600 of the donors because counts were too low. A later analysis reported that several top co-occurrence clusters appeared linked to parvovirus B19, influenza, CMV and Epstein-Barr virus. Because the 87-base-pair reads could not distinguish some IMGT-functional V segments, including TRBV6-2 and TRBV6-3, those segments were excluded. The authors suggested that the approach could potentially be extended to other disease states and immunological phenotypes.

The CDR3 numbers 12 residues from cysteine through phenylalanine. Only the CDR3 DNA is retained, 36 bases long and in frame from the first base. V loses 8 bases at its end and J loses 4 bases; junction bases beyond the gene matches: 2. The germline V gene specifies MDHEN as CDR1 and SYDVKM as CDR2. Receptor libraries were prepared by the immunoSEQ multiplex PCR assay. A mixture of 60 forward primers for TCR Vbeta segments and 13 reverse primers for TCR Jbeta segments was used in the multiplex PCR. A multiplex PCR assay on genomic DNA amplified the CDR3 region of rearranged TCR beta genes. Amplified TCR beta libraries were sequenced as 87-base-pair reads on the Illumina HiSeq System. Concerning the study's data processing: Across the 500 to 750 repertoires, a later analysis counted 75 million to 90 million unique TCR beta chains, about 10 million of which were shared by at least two donors. Raw reads were error-corrected and collapsed into unique sequences with a nearest-neighbor algorithm that merged closely related sequences to remove PCR and sequencing errors. V, D and J gene segments were assigned by aligning CDR3 sequences to IMGT reference sequences. Each retained sequence needed at least a six-nucleotide match to both a V gene segment and a J gene segment. A rearrangement was called productive if the CDR3 had no stop codons and remained in frame with V and J, and every other rearrangement was called non-productive. CDR3 was defined by IMGT convention, running from the second conserved V-encoded cysteine to the conserved J-encoded phenylalanine. The earlier analysis of about 590 of the donors excluded sequences that lacked an unambiguous match to a single V gene segment. An earlier analysis of fewer than 650 of the donors classified V segments as functional when productive rearrangements were above 56.7% and as segregating when the standard deviation between donors was above 5%. To diagnose cytomegalovirus status from the catalog of TCR beta chain sequences, a statistical classification framework was built. A later analysis assigned V and J genes by comparing TCR nucleotide sequences with IMGT/GENE-DB human TR gene sequences. The TCRdist pipeline was used in a later analysis to assign CDR3 sequences and most-parsimonious VDJ recombination scenarios. In a later analysis, each TCR beta chain was defined by its CDR3 amino acid sequence together with its V-gene family, and reads without a unique V-gene family were excluded. As a way to deal with suspected cross-contamination and a sequencing artifact, a later analysis dropped over 550 nucleotide sequences that were highly shared and had low generation probability. In a later analysis, a clonal expansion index was calculated for each public chain from normalized within-repertoire ranks of inferred template counts. In a later analysis, generation probabilities were computed with a VDJ recombination model fitted to out-of-frame rearrangements, and the resulting probabilities were checked against IGoR. In a later analysis, TCR-TCR, TCR-HLA and TCR-CMV co-occurrence was scored with hypergeometric tests, and a repertoire-size bias correction was applied to TCR pairs. A later analysis estimated false discovery rates by permuting HLA or CMV assignments 20 times. A later analysis grouped co-occurring TCRs with DBSCAN, adding TCRdist sequence similarity when clustering within HLA-allele-positive subsets. Repertoires with fewer than 30,000 or more than 120,000 public chains, plus five repertoires with anomalous nucleotide sharing, were excluded from co-occurrence clustering. TCRdb obtained this table from immuneACCESS and retained in-frame rearrangements with V and J assigned. These tables miss some clones; where compared with another copy, unresolved V genes account for less than half of the shortfall, and the remainder is unexplained. The V and J calls and the clone size are those of that table, but D and trimming were determined from the DNA. This sample comprises roughly 140,000 clones, around 80% of them detected only once. The top ten clonotypes cover 1.3% to 1.5% of the sample.

In total, approximately 690 healthy bone marrow donors made up the cohort. All cohort members were sampled while nominally healthy, although unrecorded immune exposures were likely present. The donor was CMV seronegative and was included in the group of around 320 seronegative cohort members. Each donor provided a peripheral blood sample, and peripheral blood mononuclear cells were used for TCR beta sequencing. Genomic DNA was extracted from the blood cell samples with the Qiagen DNeasy Blood Extraction Kit. This chain is built from TRBV28 and TRBJ2-5, and 9 bases in between align with TRBD1. The sample comprised PBMCs. The clonotype originates from a young man in good health and CMV-seronegative. In nucleotide form, the sequence is TGTGCCAGCCTGGACAGGGGAGAGACCCAGTACTTC. This translates into CASLDRGETQYF.